The present entry profiles one T cell receptor (beta chain) with its context. Its antigen is undetermined. The data were taken from a study of cytomegalovirus exposure and HLA in healthy donors. Study details: When 350 to 400 donors were genotyped, more than 70% of them were found to fall in the Caucasian-associated ancestry cluster. Study-wide results and caveats: It was only CMV serostatus that was available as immune exposure information. Likely technical artifact: a cluster of highly shared sequence variants.

Primers for the PCR totalled 60 Vbeta and 13 Jbeta. The repertoire was sequenced with immunoSEQ multiplex PCR; TCRdb's copy has only in-frame clones and lacks some. The sample yields tens of thousands of clones, around 80% seen once. Germline V lookup: CDR1 SGHVS, CDR2 FNYEAQ. The J segment lost 8 bases and the V segment lost 5 bases, leaving 14 bases of the junction unmatched. The CDR3 is made up of 17 amino acids. The chain couples TRBV7-6 to TRBJ2-1; TRBD2 matches at 11 bases. Sequenced material: PBMCs. This TCR was sampled from a young man in good health and CMV-seronegative. CDR3 nucleotide sequence: TGTGCCAGCAGCCCCTTGGGCCTAGCGGGAGGCTGGCATGAGCAGTTCTTC. This codes for CASSPLGLAGGWHEQFF.